A selection of T cell receptor beta chains follows, all from one sample in a study of shared clonotypes between healthy human individuals. Data came from immunoSEQ multiplex PCR; TCRdb stores just in-frame clones and leaves some out. Here the sample spans about 380,000 clones, roughly 96% being singletons. Sequences were obtained from memory CD8+ T cells sorted from blood. The receptor set was obtained from a young man in good health. Each CDR3 is given with its conserved first and last residue. D genes are given only for firm matches. Clone sizes are given selectively: once, few, many, or a class where the clone is expanded.

CDR3 length: 16
clone size: NA
J gene: TRBJ2-1
V gene: TRBV4-2
D gene: TRBD2
CDR3 DNA: TGTGCCAGCAGCCAAGATTGGACTAGCGTCCACAATGAGCAGTTCTTC
CDR3 protein: CASSQDWTSVHNEQFF

CDR3 length: 17
clone size: once
J gene: TRBJ2-1
V gene: TRBV4-1
D gene: TRBD2
CDR3 DNA: TGCGCCAGCAGCCAAGATGGACTAGCCCAATCCTACAATGAGCAGTTCTTC
CDR3 protein: CASSQDGLAQSYNEQFF

CDR3 length: 11
clone size: NA
J gene: TRBJ2-7
V gene: TRBV30
D gene: NA
CDR3 DNA: TGTGCCTGGAGTCTTTCCTACGAGCAGTACTTC
CDR3 protein: CAWSLSYEQYF

CDR3 length: 14
clone size: NA
J gene: TRBJ2-5
V gene: TRBV6-1
D gene: NA
CDR3 DNA: TGTGCCAGCAGTGCAGGGGGGTTTTGGGAGACCCAGTACTTC
CDR3 protein: CASSAGGFWETQYF

CDR3 length: 14
clone size: NA
J gene: TRBJ1-1
V gene: TRBV29-1
D gene: NA
CDR3 DNA: TGCAGCGCAGTTTCCCTAGTGACAAACACTGAAGCTTTCTTT
CDR3 protein: CSAVSLVTNTEAFF

CDR3 length: 15
clone size: NA
J gene: TRBJ2-1
V gene: TRBV5-6
D gene: TRBD2
CDR3 DNA: TGTGCCAGCAGCTTGGGGGGACTAGGGGTAAATGAGCAGTTCTTC
CDR3 protein: CASSLGGLGVNEQFF

CDR3 length: 14
clone size: NA
J gene: TRBJ2-7
V gene: TRBV28
D gene: NA
CDR3 DNA: TGTGCCAGCAGTCCGGACCGTACCTCCTACGAGCAGTACTTC
CDR3 protein: CASSPDRTSYEQYF

CDR3 length: 15
clone size: NA
J gene: TRBJ2-3
V gene: TRBV9
D gene: NA
CDR3 DNA: TGTGCCAGCAGCGCAGGGACGGTAGTGGGAGATACGCAGTATTTT
CDR3 protein: CASSAGTVVGDTQYF

CDR3 length: 15
clone size: NA
J gene: TRBJ2-1
V gene: TRBV7-8
D gene: NA
CDR3 DNA: TGTGCCAGCAGCCCGAGAGGGAGTTCCTACAATGAGCAGTTCTTC
CDR3 protein: CASSPRGSSYNEQFF

CDR3 length: 15
clone size: NA
J gene: TRBJ2-7
V gene: TRBV10-3
D gene: NA
CDR3 DNA: TGTGCCATCAGTGAGTCGAGAGGACACTCCTACGAGCAGTACTTC
CDR3 protein: CAISESRGHSYEQYF

CDR3 length: 13
clone size: once
J gene: TRBJ2-7
V gene: TRBV27
D gene: NA
CDR3 DNA: TGTGCCAGCAGTAAAACTCCCCGGACAGAGCAGTACTTC
CDR3 protein: CASSKTPRTEQYF

CDR3 length: 13
clone size: NA
J gene: TRBJ2-7
V gene: TRBV9
D gene: NA
CDR3 DNA: TGTGCCAGCAGCGTACGGGGAGGCTACGAGCAGTACTTC
CDR3 protein: CASSVRGGYEQYF

CDR3 length: 15
clone size: NA
J gene: TRBJ1-1
V gene: TRBV7-2
D gene: NA
CDR3 DNA: TGTGCCAGCAGCTCTACCGCGACAGGGAACACTGAAGCTTTCTTT
CDR3 protein: CASSSTATGNTEAFF

CDR3 length: 16
clone size: NA
J gene: TRBJ1-1
V gene: TRBV2
D gene: TRBD1
CDR3 DNA: TGTGCCAGCAGTGCTCCGGCCGGGACAGGCTACACTGAAGCTTTCTTT
CDR3 protein: CASSAPAGTGYTEAFF

CDR3 length: 14
clone size: once
J gene: TRBJ2-7
V gene: TRBV7-7
D gene: NA
CDR3 DNA: TGTGCTAGCAGCTTAGTTTGGGCGGCCTCCGAGCAGTACTTC
CDR3 protein: CASSLVWAASEQYF

CDR3 length: 14
clone size: NA
J gene: TRBJ2-1
V gene: TRBV11-3
D gene: TRBD2
CDR3 DNA: TGTGCCAGCAGCCGAAGCGGGAGCTTAAATGAGCAGTTCTTC
CDR3 protein: CASSRSGSLNEQFF

CDR3 length: 17
clone size: NA
J gene: TRBJ1-4
V gene: TRBV2
D gene: NA
CDR3 DNA: TGTGCCAGCAAGTGGGAAACAAATTTCTCAACTAATGAAAAACTGTTTTTT
CDR3 protein: CASKWETNFSTNEKLFF

CDR3 length: 15
clone size: NA
J gene: TRBJ1-1
V gene: TRBV5-1
D gene: TRBD1
CDR3 DNA: TGCGCCAGCAGCCCCACCCGGACAGGGGGCACTGAAGCTTTCTTT
CDR3 protein: CASSPTRTGGTEAFF

CDR3 length: 16
clone size: NA
J gene: TRBJ1-1
V gene: TRBV4-1
D gene: TRBD1
CDR3 DNA: TGCGCCAGCAGCAAACGCCGGGACAGGGCCAACACTGAAGCTTTCTTT
CDR3 protein: CASSKRRDRANTEAFF

CDR3 length: 15
clone size: NA
J gene: TRBJ2-3
V gene: TRBV7-2
D gene: NA
CDR3 DNA: TGTGCCAGCAGCCTACCCCTTGGTAGGGCAGATACGCAGTATTTT
CDR3 protein: CASSLPLGRADTQYF